This T cell receptor (beta chain) was profiled in a study of CD8 T cells in ankylosing spondylitis. Notes on the study in general: Blood of patients with ankylosing spondylitis appeared to be characterized by a TCR beta motif of fewer than 10 highly homologous variants.

In the case of this clonotype: Antigen: not known.

The CDR3 contains 13 residues. Trimming removed 2 bases at V and 3 bases at J, with 8 bases between. Germline assignment: CDR1 MNHEY and CDR2 SVGEGT. TCRdb processed the 5' RACE reads anew with MiXCR; each CDR3 protein has one entry. The sample contains approximately 540,000 distinct CDR3 sequences, approximately 11% of which appear only once. The sample comprised blood, either unsorted or a sorted T cell fraction (not recorded which). The chain links TRBV6-2 or TRBV6-3 to TRBJ2-7; D possibly matches TRBD1 or TRBD2 (5 bases each). The TCR was taken from a male donor with ankylosing spondylitis. The CDR3 DNA reads TGTGCCAGCAGTTACGGGGGAATCTACGAGCAGTACTTC. Amino acid sequence: CASSYGGIYEQYF.